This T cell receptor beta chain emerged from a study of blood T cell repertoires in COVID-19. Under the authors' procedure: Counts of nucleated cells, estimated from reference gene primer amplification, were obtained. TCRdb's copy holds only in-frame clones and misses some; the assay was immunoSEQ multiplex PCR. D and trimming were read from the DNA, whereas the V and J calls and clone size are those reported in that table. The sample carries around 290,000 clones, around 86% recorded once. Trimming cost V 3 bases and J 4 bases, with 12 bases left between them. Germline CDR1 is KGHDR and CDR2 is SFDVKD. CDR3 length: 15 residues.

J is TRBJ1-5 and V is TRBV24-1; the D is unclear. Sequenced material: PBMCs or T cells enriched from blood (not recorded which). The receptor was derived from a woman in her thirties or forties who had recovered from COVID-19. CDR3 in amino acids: CATSDLRLLNQPQHF. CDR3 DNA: TGTGCCACCAGTGATCTTCGACTCCTAAATCAGCCCCAGCATTTT.